Each of the 8 T cell receptor beta chains below was sequenced from the same sample in a study of T cells in Graves' hyperthyroidism and ophthalmopathy. TCR beta CDR3 regions were amplified from RNA transcripts. First-round RT-PCR with HTBI primers amplified the TCR CDR3 region. TCRdb called the multiplex PCR reads again in MiXCR, with one record for every CDR3 protein. The data contain over 650,000 distinct CDR3 sequences, approximately 42% of them singletons. Sequencing was done on a sample of peripheral blood or thyroid tissue (not recorded which). The receptor set was obtained from an adult man with Graves' disease, either hyperthyroidism or ophthalmopathy (not recorded which).

This chain joins TRBV10-2 and TRBJ1-2; 7 bases are a match to TRBD1. Looked up from germline, CDR1 is WSHSY and CDR2 is SAAADI. CDR3 length: 10 residues. Trimming at V came to 10 bases and at J to 6 bases, leaving 2 bases not matched to a gene. The CDR3 sequence: CATTGNGYTF. CDR3 bases: TGCGCCACGACAGGGAATGGCTACACCTTC.

The chain has TRBV12-3 or TRBV12-4 and TRBJ1-5; 7 nucleotides align to TRBD1. V lost 1 base, J lost 7 bases, and 13 bases stayed unmatched. The CDR3 runs to 17 residues. This chain's CDR3 is CASSLGPAGGMEQPQHF. The CDR3 DNA reads TGTGCCAGCAGTTTAGGGCCGGCAGGGGGGATGGAGCAGCCCCAGCATTTT.

This clonotype was detected many times. The chain uses TRBV7-8 and TRBJ1-3; no reliable D call. Germline assignment: CDR1 SGHVS and CDR2 FQNEAQ. The germline V and J ends were trimmed by 3 bases and 4 bases, with 4 bases remaining between them. This CDR3 has 12 residues. This chain's CDR3 is CASSFDGNTIYF. CDR3 nucleotide sequence: TGTGCCAGCAGCTTCGACGGAAACACCATATATTTT.

This clonotype was detected only once. The CDR3 protein is CASSLVGRENTEAFF. In nucleotides, the CDR3 is TGTGCCAGCAGCTTAGTGGGTAGGGAAAACACTGAAGCTTTCTTT. The chain links TRBV7-8 to TRBJ1-1; D unresolved. The CDR3 totals 15 residues. V gave up 1 base and J gave up 2 bases, with 11 bases separating them. Germline V gene lookup returns CDR1 SGHVS and CDR2 FQNEAQ. The whole variable domain, filled in from reference TRBV7-8 and TRBJ1-1, reads GAGVSQSPRYKVAKRGQDVALRCDPISGHVSLFWYQQALGQGPEFLTYFQNEAQLDKSGLPSDRFFAERPEGSVSTLKIQRTQQEDSAVYLCASSLVGRENTEAFFGQGTRLTVV.

This clonotype has only a few counts. V and J are TRBV20-1 and TRBJ1-5; D gene unclear. The CDR3 sequence is 14 residues long. CDR1 and CDR2 from the germline V gene are DFQATT and SNEGSKA (reference sequence). With 4 bases removed from V and 4 bases from J, the gap between germline ends came to 14 bases. CDR3 in amino acids: CSATLPPGNQPQHF. The CDR3 DNA sequence: TGCAGTGCTACCCTTCCCCCAGGAAATCAGCCCCAGCATTTT.

This clonotype has more than one count but fewer than ten. The rearrangement links TRBV20-1 to TRBJ1-5; 12 bases are a match to TRBD1. The length of the CDR3 is 14 residues. The V and J ends lost 5 bases and 7 bases, in that order; junction bases with no gene match: 6. Germline assignment: CDR1 DFQATT and CDR2 SNEGSKA (reference sequence). The DNA for the CDR3 is TGCAGTGCTCTGGGACAGGGGGCGAGACAGCCCCAGCATTTT. Residues: CSALGQGARQPQHF.

The V call is TRBV20-1, the J call TRBJ1-3, with D hard to call. Trimming took off 4 bases at V and 4 bases at J, with 11 bases between the two ends. The CDR3 sequence is 13 residues long. From germline, CDR1 is DFQATT and CDR2 SNEGSKA (reference sequence). CDR3 nucleotides: TGCAGTGCTATTCGGGGAGCAGGAAACACCATATATTTT. This translates into CSAIRGAGNTIYF.

The gene calls are TRBV5-8 and TRBJ1-6; D is unclear. The CDR3 is 13 amino acids. Germline lookup yields CDR1 SGHTS and CDR2 YDEGEE. V was clipped by 9 bases and J by 7 bases, with 14 bases between them. For the CDR3, the DNA is TGTGCCATTCACCGGGAGCCAAATTCACCCCTCCACTTT. It codes for CAIHREPNSPLHF.